Shown below are 27 T cell receptor beta chains from a single sample sequenced in a study of T-cell reconstitution after alpha-beta-depleted transplantation in children. The TCRbeta library incorporated unique molecular identifiers. TCRdb processed the PCR reads anew with MiXCR; each CDR3 protein has one entry. The table shows about 200,000 distinct CDR3 sequences, with under 20% occurring only once. The material sequenced was PBMCs, mostly from graft donor cells, taken 360 days after TCRalphabeta/CD19-depleted stem cell transplant. All receptors come from a male patient between 2 and 10 years old who had a stem cell transplant for acute lymphoblastic leukemia, so the T cells may come from the graft donor.

This clonotype was seen only a few times. This sequence joins TRBV21-1 and TRBJ1-2. TRBV21-1 has pseudogene status. The CDR3 extends over 15 amino acids. CDR3 bases: TGTGCCAGCAGCCTCGAACATCCTTGGGACTATGGCTACACCTTC. Translating gives CASSLEHPWDYGYTF.

This clonotype has only a few counts. J is TRBJ2-1 and V is TRBV11-1; the D is unclear. Per germline, CDR1 SGHAT and CDR2 FQDESV (reference sequence). CDR3 length equals 12 residues. V lost 6 bases, J lost 11 bases, and 14 bases lay in between. DNA for the CDR3: TGTGCCAGCAGACCGGTGAGTGGTCAGCAGTTCTTC. It encodes CASRPVSGQQFF.

This chain joins TRBV10-3 and TRBJ2-4; TRBD1 agrees at 7 bases. Trimming removed 2 bases from V and 5 bases from J; junction bases left unmatched: 9. Germline CDR1 reads ENHRY; CDR2 reads SYGVKD. The CDR3 loop spans 16 amino acids. The CDR3 is CAISELDRVYQNIQYF. CDR3 DNA: TGTGCCATCAGTGAGCTAGACAGGGTCTACCAAAACATTCAGTACTTC.

The chain couples TRBV4-1 to TRBJ2-2; D unresolved. V lost 2 bases to trimming and J lost 1 base, with 11 bases between them. The CDR3 loop spans 16 amino acids. CDR1 is MGHRA, CDR2 YSYEKL, per germline. CDR3 DNA sequence: TGCGCCAGCAGCCAACGCGAGAGGAGGAACACCGGGGAGCTGTTTTTT. Translation gives CASSQRERRNTGELFF.

This clonotype was counted many times. The rearrangement links TRBV5-1 to TRBJ2-3; D is uncertain. The CDR3 consists of 12 residues. V lost 3 bases and J lost 1, with 3 bases in between. Germline V CDR1 and CDR2: SGHRS, YFSETQ. The CDR3 loop is CASSYRTDTQYF. As DNA, the CDR3 is TGCGCCAGCAGCTACCGCACAGATACGCAGTATTTT.

The V and J genes are TRBV28 and TRBJ1-3; the D gene is possibly TRBD1 (6 bases). Germline CDR1 reads MDHEN; CDR2 reads SYDVKM. The CDR3 consists of 16 residues. V was pared by 4 bases and J by 0 bases, with 13 bases between. CDR3 protein: CASSSPGGASGNTIYF. The CDR3 bases are TGTGCCAGCAGTTCCCCGGGGGGCGCCTCTGGAAACACCATATATTTT.

This clonotype was picked up a small number of times. V usage is TRBV5-1 and J usage is TRBJ2-3; D gene unclear. V was pared by 9 bases and J by 0 bases, with 17 bases between. Germline CDR1 is SGHRS and CDR2 is YFSETQ. This CDR3 contains 15 residues. CDR3 bases: TGCGCCACTAATCCGGGCCGCGGCAGCACAGATACGCAGTATTTT. It specifies CATNPGRGSTDTQYF.

This clonotype appeared a single time. The chain combines TRBV20-1 with TRBJ2-3, with 9 positions matching TRBD2. This CDR3 has 18 amino acids. In germline, CDR1 is DFQATT, CDR2 SNEGSKA (reference sequence). The trim removed 2 bases at V and 0 bases at J, leaving 12 bases unmatched. The CDR3 spells CSARLGGRLAESTDTQYF. DNA for the CDR3: TGCAGTGCTAGATTGGGCGGGCGACTAGCGGAAAGCACAGATACGCAGTATTTT.

This clonotype was counted many times. The CDR3 reads CATWTGRTDTQYF. CDR3 coding DNA: TGTGCCACCTGGACAGGACGCACAGATACGCAGTATTTT. J is TRBJ2-3 and V is TRBV7-9; 7 bases are shared with TRBD1. V was clipped by 10 bases and J by 1 base; unmatched bases: 5. The germline V gene has CDR1 SEHNR and CDR2 FQNEAQ (reference sequence). There are 13 residues in the CDR3.

This clonotype was counted between two and nine times. The gene calls are TRBV20-1 and TRBJ2-7; D remains unclear. Between the trimmed V and J ends, which lost 5 bases and 4 bases, there was a span of 21 bases. There are 15 residues in the CDR3. Germline V CDR1 and CDR2: DFQATT, SNEGSKA (reference sequence). CDR3 bases: TGCAGTGCTCGACCCCCGGAACCCCTGGGGTACGAGCAGTACTTC. As protein: CSARPPEPLGYEQYF.

In its sample, this clonotype was seen a few times. The V and J genes are TRBV25-1 and TRBJ2-5; 7 nucleotides agree with TRBD2. From germline, CDR1 is MGHDK and CDR2 SYGVNS. J was trimmed by 7 bases and V by 3 bases; bases with no gene match: 11. The CDR3 consists of 15 residues. The DNA for the CDR3 is TGTGCCAGCAGTGATCGCTTGAACTCGGGAGGGACCCAGTACTTC. Its translation is CASSDRLNSGGTQYF.

The CDR3: CASSVPTGGGRPDTQYF. CDR3 DNA sequence: TGTGCCAGCAGCGTCCCCACAGGCGGGGGGCGGCCAGATACGCAGTATTTT. The genes are TRBV5-5 and TRBJ2-3; 8 bases align to TRBD2. Germline V lookup: CDR1 SGHKS, CDR2 YYEKEE (reference sequence). This CDR3 spans 17 amino acids. V lost 4 bases, J lost 4 bases, and 14 bases stayed unmatched.

The chain has TRBV7-9 and TRBJ2-5; D possibly corresponds to TRBD2 (5 bases). This CDR3 has 14 residues. V was shortened by 2 bases and J by 5 bases, with 12 bases between the two germline ends. The germline gives CDR1 SEHNR, CDR2 FQNEAQ (reference sequence). Written as DNA, the CDR3 is TGTGCCAGCAGCTTAATCGGAGGCAGGGAGACCCAGTACTTC. This sequence encodes CASSLIGGRETQYF. Variable domain in full (rest from reference TRBV7-9 and TRBJ2-5): DTGVSQNPRHKITKRGQNVTFRCDPISEHNRLYWYRQTLGQGPEFLTYFQNEAQLEKSRLLSDRFSAERPKGSFSTLEIQRTEQGDSAMYLCASSLIGGRETQYFGPGTRLLVL.

This clonotype has only a few counts. This rearrangement joins TRBV7-9 to TRBJ2-7; TRBD1 agrees at 7 bases. The V and J ends lost 1 base and 3 bases, in that order; junction bases with no gene match: 6. The CDR3 extends over 15 amino acids. Germline V gene sequence: CDR1 SEHNR, CDR2 FQNEAQ (reference sequence). The CDR3, as DNA: TGTGCCAGCAGCTTAGGTACAGGGGTGGGCTACGAGCAGTACTTC. Protein product: CASSLGTGVGYEQYF.

The genes are TRBV28 and TRBJ2-7; 12 positions agree with TRBD2. With V trimmed by 7 bases and J by 2 bases, 3 bases remained unmatched. CDR3 size: 14 residues. From germline, CDR1 is MDHEN and CDR2 SYDVKM. CDR3 sequence reads: CASKRLAGAYEQYF. The CDR3 DNA sequence: TGTGCCAGCAAGAGACTAGCGGGGGCCTACGAGCAGTACTTC.

The chain uses TRBV5-6 and TRBJ2-7; D tentatively fits TRBD1 or TRBD2 (6 bases each). CDR3 length: 14 residues. The germline CDR1 and CDR2 sequences are SGHDT and YYEEEE. Trimming cost V 4 bases and J 6 bases, with 17 bases left between them. CDR3 DNA: TGTGCCAGCAGCCCGTTTTCGGGGGCTGGCGAGCAGTACTTC. Its protein is CASSPFSGAGEQYF.

This chain uses TRBV19 with TRBJ2-7, with 7 bases fitting TRBD1. The CDR3 sequence is 14 residues long. Germline CDR1 is LNHDA and CDR2 is SQIVND (reference sequence). The V segment lost 6 bases and the J segment 1 base; nucleotides outside the gene matches: 6. CDR3 residues: CASRRQGGSYEQYF. CDR3 nucleotides: TGTGCCAGTAGAAGACAGGGTGGGTCCTACGAGCAGTACTTC.

This clonotype was seen a handful of times. The chain employs TRBV30 and TRBJ2-5; D call uncertain. The V and J ends lost 0 bases and 14 bases respectively, with 13 bases between them. CDR3 length: 11 amino acids. Per the germline V gene, CDR1 is GTSNPN and CDR2 is SVGIG (reference sequence). CDR3 DNA: TGTGCCTGGAGTGTCGGGCTCGACGCATACTTC. Encoded protein: CAWSVGLDAYF.

In its sample, this clonotype was seen a few times. The genes are TRBV25-1 and TRBJ1-5; 8 bases fit TRBD1. The CDR3 covers 12 residues. The trim removed 6 bases at V and 5 bases at J, leaving 0 bases unmatched. Germline CDR1 reads MGHDK; CDR2 reads SYGVNS. The CDR3 loop is CASRGQDQPQHF. The CDR3 DNA sequence: TGTGCCAGCAGGGGACAGGATCAGCCCCAGCATTTT.

Written as DNA, the CDR3 is TGTGCCAGCAGCTTGATTGGTGGATCCCAGTTCTTC. This sequence encodes CASSLIGGSQFF. The chain is built from TRBV5-5 and TRBJ2-1; D remains unclear. Germline V gives CDR1 SGHKS, CDR2 YYEKEE (reference sequence). The CDR3 contains 12 residues. Between the trimmed V and J ends, which lost 1 base and 13 bases, there was a span of 12 bases. The full variable domain, completed using reference TRBV5-5 and TRBJ2-1, is DAGVTQSPTHLIKTRGQQVTLRCSPISGHKSVSWYQQVLGQGPQFIFQYYEKEERGRGNFPDRFSARQFPNYSSELNVNALLLGDSALYLCASSLIGGSQFFGPGTRLTVL.

The CDR3 loop reads CASSREGLGREQYF. The CDR3 DNA reads TGCGCCAGCAGCCGGGAAGGGCTTGGGCGCGAGCAGTACTTC. This sequence joins TRBV5-1 and TRBJ2-7, with D tentatively TRBD2 (5 bases). This CDR3 is built from 14 residues. Germline assignment: CDR1 SGHRS and CDR2 YFSETQ. V dropped 4 bases and J dropped 6 bases, with 17 bases sitting between them. The whole variable domain, remainder taken from reference TRBV5-1 and TRBJ2-7, is KAGVTQTPRYLIKTRGQQVTLSCSPISGHRSVSWYQQTPGQGLQFLFEYFSETQRNKGNFPGRFSGRQFSNSRSEMNVSTLELGDSALYLCASSREGLGREQYFGPGTRLTVT.

The rearrangement joins TRBV21-1 to TRBJ1-4; the D segment call TRBD1 is taken from the table without a DNA check. TRBV21-1 is reported as a pseudogene. The CDR3 is made up of 14 amino acids. This CDR3 reads CASSTGQGTEKLFF. The CDR3 nucleotides are TGTGCCAGCAGCACTGGACAGGGGACAGAAAAACTGTTTTTT.

This clonotype appeared a few times. The V call is TRBV5-4, the J call TRBJ1-5; 10 bases align to TRBD1. The CDR3 loop spans 15 amino acids. The ends lost 4 bases at V and 3 bases at J; junction bases unmatched: 4. Germline CDR1 reads SGHNT; CDR2 reads YYREEE (reference sequence). CDR3 nucleotide sequence: TGTGCCAGCAGCGTGACAGGGGGCGTCAATCAGCCCCAGCATTTT. Protein sequence: CASSVTGGVNQPQHF. The full variable domain, with the rest looked up from reference TRBV5-4 and TRBJ1-5, is ETGVTQSPTHLIKTRGQQVTLRCSSQSGHNTVSWYQQALGQGPQFIFQYYREEENGRGNFPPRFSGLQFPNYSSELNVNALELDDSALYLCASSVTGGVNQPQHFGDGTRLSIL.

CDR3 amino acids: CSARLTGGGTEAFF. For the CDR3, the DNA is TGCAGTGCCCGACTGACAGGGGGCGGCACTGAAGCTTTCTTT. J is TRBJ1-1 and V is TRBV20-1; 10 positions agree with TRBD1. Germline loops: CDR1 DFQATT, CDR2 SNEGSKA (reference sequence). J lost 4 bases, V lost 6 bases, and 8 bases had no gene match. The CDR3 spans 14 residues.

This CDR3 is CSVDRGSDEQYF. CDR3 bases: TGCAGCGTTGACAGGGGATCGGACGAGCAGTACTTC. The chain joins TRBV29-1 to TRBJ2-7; possible D gene TRBD1, 6 bases. The CDR3 is 12 residues long. Trimming took off 3 bases at V and 5 bases at J, with 11 bases between the two ends. Germline V gene data show CDR1 as SQVTM and CDR2 as ANQGSEA.

In its sample, this clonotype was seen many times. The J gene is TRBJ2-5, the V gene TRBV20-1, with D possibly TRBD1 on 5 matching bases. Germline V gene sequence: CDR1 DFQATT, CDR2 SNEGSKA (reference sequence). The CDR3 runs 15 residues. The V gene lost 1 base and the J gene lost 4 bases, with 16 bases spanning the gap. As DNA, the CDR3 is TGCAGTGCTAGAGTTCTTCCTGGGCAGGGAGAGACCCAGTACTTC. Protein sequence: CSARVLPGQGETQYF.

The J gene is TRBJ1-4, the V gene TRBV30, with D hard to call. The germline CDR1 and CDR2 sequences are GTSNPN and SVGIG (reference sequence). The CDR3 is 14 amino acids. Between the trimmed V and J ends, which lost 1 base and 0 bases, there was a span of 6 bases. CDR3 DNA sequence: TGTGCCTGGAGTGACCCTTCAACTAATGAAAAACTGTTTTTT. Translated, it gives CAWSDPSTNEKLFF.